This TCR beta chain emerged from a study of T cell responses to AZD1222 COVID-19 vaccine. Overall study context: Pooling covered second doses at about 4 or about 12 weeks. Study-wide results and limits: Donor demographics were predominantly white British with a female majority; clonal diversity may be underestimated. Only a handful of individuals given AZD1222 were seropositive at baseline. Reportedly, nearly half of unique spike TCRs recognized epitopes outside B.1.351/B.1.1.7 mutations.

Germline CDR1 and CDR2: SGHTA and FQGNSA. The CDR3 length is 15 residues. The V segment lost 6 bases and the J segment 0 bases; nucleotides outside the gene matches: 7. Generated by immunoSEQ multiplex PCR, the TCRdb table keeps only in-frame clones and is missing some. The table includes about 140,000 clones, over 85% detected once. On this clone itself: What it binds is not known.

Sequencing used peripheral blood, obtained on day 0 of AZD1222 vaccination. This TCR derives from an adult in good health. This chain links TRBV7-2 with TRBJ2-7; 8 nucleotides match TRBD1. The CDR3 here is CASRLTGAYSYEQYF. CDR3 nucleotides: TGTGCCAGCAGACTGACAGGGGCCTACTCCTACGAGCAGTACTTC.